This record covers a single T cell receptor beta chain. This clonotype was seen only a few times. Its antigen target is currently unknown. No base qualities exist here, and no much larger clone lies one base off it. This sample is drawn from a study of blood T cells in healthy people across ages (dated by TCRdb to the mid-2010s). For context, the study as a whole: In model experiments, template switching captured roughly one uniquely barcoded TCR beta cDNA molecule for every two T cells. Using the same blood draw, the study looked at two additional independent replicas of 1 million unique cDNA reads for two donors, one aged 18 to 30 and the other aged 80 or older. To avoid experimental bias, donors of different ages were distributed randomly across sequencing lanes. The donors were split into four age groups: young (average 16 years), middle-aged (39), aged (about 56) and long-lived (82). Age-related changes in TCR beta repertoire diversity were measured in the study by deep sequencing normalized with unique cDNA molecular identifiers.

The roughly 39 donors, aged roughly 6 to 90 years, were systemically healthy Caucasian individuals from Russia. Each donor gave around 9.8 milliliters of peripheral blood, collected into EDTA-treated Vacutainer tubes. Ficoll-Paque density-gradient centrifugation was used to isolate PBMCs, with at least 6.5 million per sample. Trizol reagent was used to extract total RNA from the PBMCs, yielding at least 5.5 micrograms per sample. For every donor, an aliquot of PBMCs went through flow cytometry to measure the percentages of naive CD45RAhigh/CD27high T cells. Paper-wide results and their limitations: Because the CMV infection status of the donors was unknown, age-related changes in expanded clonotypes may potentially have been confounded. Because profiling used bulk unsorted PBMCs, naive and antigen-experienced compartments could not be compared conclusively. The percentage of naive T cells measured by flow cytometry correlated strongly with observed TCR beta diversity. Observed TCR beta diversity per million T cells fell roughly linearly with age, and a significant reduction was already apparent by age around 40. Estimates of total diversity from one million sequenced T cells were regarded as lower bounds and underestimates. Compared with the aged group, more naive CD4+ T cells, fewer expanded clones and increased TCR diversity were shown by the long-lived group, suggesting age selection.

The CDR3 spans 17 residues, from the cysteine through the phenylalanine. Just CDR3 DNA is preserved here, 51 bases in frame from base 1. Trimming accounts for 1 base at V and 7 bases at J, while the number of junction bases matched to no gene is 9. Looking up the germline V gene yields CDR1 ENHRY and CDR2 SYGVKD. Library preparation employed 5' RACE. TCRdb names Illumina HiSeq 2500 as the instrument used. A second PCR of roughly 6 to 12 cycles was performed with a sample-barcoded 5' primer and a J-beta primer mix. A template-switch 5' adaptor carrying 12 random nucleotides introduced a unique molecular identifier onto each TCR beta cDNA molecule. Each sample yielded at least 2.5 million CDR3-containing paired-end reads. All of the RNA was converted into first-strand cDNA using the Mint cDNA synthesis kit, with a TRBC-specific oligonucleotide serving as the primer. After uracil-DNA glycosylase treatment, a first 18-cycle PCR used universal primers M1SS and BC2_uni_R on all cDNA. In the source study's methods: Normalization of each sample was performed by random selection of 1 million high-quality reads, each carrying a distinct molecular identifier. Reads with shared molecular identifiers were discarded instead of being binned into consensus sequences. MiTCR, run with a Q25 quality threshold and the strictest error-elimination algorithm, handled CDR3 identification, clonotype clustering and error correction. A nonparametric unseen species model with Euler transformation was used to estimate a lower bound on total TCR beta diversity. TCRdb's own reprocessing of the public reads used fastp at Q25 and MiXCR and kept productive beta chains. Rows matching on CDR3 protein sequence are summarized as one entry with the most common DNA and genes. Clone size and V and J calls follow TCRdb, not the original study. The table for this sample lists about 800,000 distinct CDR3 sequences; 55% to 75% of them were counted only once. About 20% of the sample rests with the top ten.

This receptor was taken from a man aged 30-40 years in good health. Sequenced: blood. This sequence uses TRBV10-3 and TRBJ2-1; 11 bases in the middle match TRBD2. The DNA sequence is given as TGTGCCATCAGTGAGTTAGGGGGGCCTAGCGGGAGGAATGAGCAGTTCTTC. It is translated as CAISELGGPSGRNEQFF.